The 18 T cell receptor beta chains listed next were all sequenced from one sample in a study of T cell responses to AZD1222 COVID-19 vaccine. Assay used: immunoSEQ multiplex PCR; TCRdb lists only in-frame clones, some missing. This table has about 120,000 clones, about 88% appearing once. Specimen: peripheral blood, collected on day 0 of AZD1222 vaccination. The receptor set was obtained from an adult in good health.

The sample holds a few counts of this clone. This chain connects TRBV9 to TRBJ2-5; a possible D gene is TRBD2 (7 bases). The CDR3 runs to 15 residues. V was clipped by 0 bases and J by 5 bases, with 14 bases between them. CDR1 is SGDLS, CDR2 YYNGEE, per germline. The CDR3 spells CASSVAPGEGETQYF. The CDR3 nucleotides read TGTGCCAGCAGCGTAGCTCCAGGGGAGGGGGAGACCCAGTACTTC. The full variable domain, with the rest looked up from reference TRBV9 and TRBJ2-5, is DSGVTQTPKHLITATGQRVTLRCSPRSGDLSVYWYQQSLDQGLQFLIQYYNGEERAKGNILERFSAQQFPDLHSELNLSSLELGDSALYFCASSVAPGEGETQYFGPGTRLLVL.

This chain links TRBV6-5 with TRBJ1-2; 9 nucleotides line up with TRBD1. This CDR3 is 15 amino acids long. Trimming cost V 2 bases and J 5 bases; bases outside gene matches: 6. Looked up from germline, CDR1 is MNHEY and CDR2 is SVGAGI. The CDR3 region is CASSYGDREGYGYTF. In DNA, the CDR3 is TGTGCCAGCAGTTACGGGGACAGGGAAGGGTATGGCTACACCTTC.

V and J are TRBV7-8 and TRBJ1-6, with D possibly being TRBD1 (5 bases). This CDR3 comprises 18 residues. Looked up from germline, CDR1 is SGHVS and CDR2 is FQNEAQ. Trimming cost V 5 bases and J 7 bases, with 24 bases left between them. The CDR3 is CASSPGLSGTVKNSPLHF. The CDR3, as DNA: TGTGCCAGCAGCCCTGGTCTATCCGGGACGGTGAAAAATTCACCCCTCCACTTT.

The chain uses TRBV4-1 and TRBJ1-5, with no clear D. V gave up 0 bases and J gave up 0 bases, with 6 bases separating them. Germline V gene sequence: CDR1 MGHRA, CDR2 YSYEKL. The CDR3 has 15 residues. This CDR3 is CASSQETYSNQPQHF. CDR3 coding DNA: TGCGCCAGCAGCCAAGAAACGTATAGCAATCAGCCCCAGCATTTT.

The chain carries TRBV29-1 and TRBJ1-4; D gene ambiguous. Looked up from germline, CDR1 is SQVTM and CDR2 is ANQGSEA. V was trimmed by 4 bases and J by 8 bases, leaving 14 bases between them. The CDR3 runs to 13 residues. The CDR3 DNA follows: TGCAGCGTTGCGGAGGCAAGTGGCGAAAAACTGTTTTTT. As protein: CSVAEASGEKLFF.

This chain connects TRBV5-1 to TRBJ2-2; 12 bases agree with TRBD1. V lost 3 bases, J lost 5 bases, and 20 bases stayed unmatched. The CDR3 length is 21 residues. Germline CDR1 and CDR2: SGHRS and YFSETQ. The CDR3 DNA is TGCGCCAGCAGCTATTTTTGGGACAGGGGGCGCGAACTCGTCCCAACCGGGGAGCTGTTTTTT. The encoded protein is CASSYFWDRGRELVPTGELFF.

This rearrangement joins TRBV5-4 to TRBJ2-2; tentatively, D is TRBD1 (7 bases). CDR3 length equals 15 residues. Germline loops: CDR1 SGHNT, CDR2 YYREEE (reference sequence). V lost 2 bases to trimming and J lost 6 bases, with 14 bases between them. CDR3 in DNA: TGTGCCAGCAGCTTAAGGACTACAGGGGCCGGGGAGCTGTTTTTT. Encoded protein: CASSLRTTGAGELFF. Full variable domain (outside the CDR3, taken from reference TRBV5-4 and TRBJ2-2): ETGVTQSPTHLIKTRGQQVTLRCSSQSGHNTVSWYQQALGQGPQFIFQYYREEENGRGNFPPRFSGLQFPNYSSELNVNALELDDSALYLCASSLRTTGAGELFFGEGSRLTVL.

The CDR3 is CSVDETQYF. CDR3 bases: TGCAGCGTTGACGAGACCCAGTACTTC. The chain employs TRBV29-1 and TRBJ2-5; D call uncertain. Trimming left V 3 bases short and J 5 bases short, with 1 base between. CDR3 length: 9 residues. CDR1 and CDR2 (germline): SQVTM, ANQGSEA.

The CDR3 DNA reads TGTGCCAGCAGTACACCCGGGGACAGGGGCGCTTTCTTT. It encodes CASSTPGDRGAFF. The chain combines TRBV28 with TRBJ1-1; 10 positions agree with TRBD1. The germline CDR1 and CDR2 sequences are MDHEN and SYDVKM. The CDR3 totals 13 residues. Trimming cost V 5 bases and J 11 bases; bases outside gene matches: 8.

This clone was observed a handful of times. In DNA form, the CDR3 reads TGTGCCAGCAGCTTAAGAAGGTCTGATAGCAATCAGCCCCAGCATTTT. It encodes CASSLRRSDSNQPQHF. The chain carries TRBV7-2 and TRBJ1-5; D is uncertain. Germline V CDR1 and CDR2: SGHTA, FQGNSA. Between the trimmed V and J ends, which lost 2 bases and 0 bases, there was a span of 11 bases. The CDR3 has 16 residues. The full variable domain, its missing parts supplied by reference TRBV7-2 and TRBJ1-5, is GAGVSQSPSNKVTEKGKDVELRCDPISGHTALYWYRQSLGQGLEFLIYFQGNSAPDKSGLPSDRFSAERTGGSVSTLTIQRTQQEDSAVYLCASSLRRSDSNQPQHFGDGTRLSIL.

V usage is TRBV19 and J usage is TRBJ1-5; D not resolved. The CDR3 consists of 14 residues. V dropped 6 bases and J dropped 0 bases, with 9 bases sitting between them. The V gene's germline CDR1 is LNHDA and CDR2 SQIVND (reference sequence). CDR3 amino acids: CASRFEGSNQPQHF. In nucleotides, the CDR3 is TGTGCCAGTAGATTCGAGGGTAGCAATCAGCCCCAGCATTTT.

This chain joins TRBV5-4 and TRBJ1-5; no definite D call. The germline V gene has CDR1 SGHNT and CDR2 YYREEE (reference sequence). V was cut by 1 base and J by 2 bases, with 10 bases left in between. The CDR3 contains 15 residues. CDR3 sequence: CASSLHGWGNQPQHF. In nucleotides, the CDR3 is TGTGCCAGCAGCTTGCACGGGTGGGGCAATCAGCCCCAGCATTTT.

The CDR3 spells CASSIGFSSTDTQYF. The CDR3, as DNA: TGTGCCAGTAGTATAGGTTTCTCTAGCACAGATACGCAGTATTTT. This rearrangement joins TRBV19 to TRBJ2-3; no reliable D call. CDR1 and CDR2 (germline): LNHDA, SQIVND (reference sequence). V was cut by 1 base and J by 0 bases, with 8 bases left in between. The length of the CDR3 is 15 residues.

The chain couples TRBV6-1 to TRBJ1-5; the D gene is possibly TRBD1 (6 bases). The CDR3 contains 16 residues. CDR1 and CDR2 from the germline V gene are MNHNS and SASEGT. V was clipped by 4 bases and J by 0 bases, with 13 bases between them. The CDR3 loop is CASSVRQGRSNQPQHF. DNA for the CDR3: TGTGCCAGCAGTGTTCGGCAGGGGCGTAGCAATCAGCCCCAGCATTTT.

The gene calls are TRBV7-2 and TRBJ2-2; D might be TRBD1 (6 bases). Looked up from germline, CDR1 is SGHTA and CDR2 is FQGNSA. This CDR3 region has 14 residues. The germline V and J ends were trimmed by 5 bases and 7 bases, with 14 bases remaining between them. The DNA for the CDR3 is TGTGCCAGCAGCCCTAACCCAGGGGACGGGGAGCTGTTTTTT. This translates into CASSPNPGDGELFF.

This chain connects TRBV28 to TRBJ2-1, with unresolved D. CDR1 and CDR2 (germline): MDHEN, SYDVKM. The V gene lost 3 bases and the J gene lost 3 bases, with 9 bases spanning the gap. This CDR3 contains 14 residues. The CDR3 is CASSLLGIYNEQFF. CDR3 nucleotides: TGTGCCAGCAGTTTGCTGGGAATCTACAATGAGCAGTTCTTC.

The chain uses TRBV28 and TRBJ1-1; tentative D call: TRBD1 (5 bases). The CDR3 loop spans 16 amino acids. V lost 2 bases and J 6 bases, leaving 19 bases between the germline ends. CDR1 and CDR2 from the germline V gene are MDHEN and SYDVKM. As DNA, the CDR3 is TGTGCCAGCAGTTTAAATAGGGGCCCCCCCGGAGCTGAAGCTTTCTTT. Translated: CASSLNRGPPGAEAFF.

The gene calls are TRBV7-8 and TRBJ1-1; D uncertain. The V gene lost 5 bases and the J gene lost 2 bases, with 3 bases spanning the gap. The germline V gene encodes CDR1 SGHVS and CDR2 FQNEAQ. The CDR3 has 11 amino acids. In nucleotides, the CDR3 is TGTGCCAGCAGCCGAAACACTGAAGCTTTCTTT. It codes for CASSRNTEAFF.